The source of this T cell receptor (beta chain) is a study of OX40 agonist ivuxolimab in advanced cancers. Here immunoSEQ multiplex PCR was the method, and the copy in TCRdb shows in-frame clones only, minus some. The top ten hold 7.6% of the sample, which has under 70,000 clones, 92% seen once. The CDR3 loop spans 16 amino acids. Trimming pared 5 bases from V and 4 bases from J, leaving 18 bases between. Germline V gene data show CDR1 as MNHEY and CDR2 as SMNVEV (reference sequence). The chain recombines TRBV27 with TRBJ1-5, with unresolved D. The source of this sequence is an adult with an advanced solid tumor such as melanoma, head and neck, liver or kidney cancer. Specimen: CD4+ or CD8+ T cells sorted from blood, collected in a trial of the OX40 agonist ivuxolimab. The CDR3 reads CASSPQFRGGNQPQHF. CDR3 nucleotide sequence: TGTGCCAGCAGTCCCCAATTTCGGGGTGGAAATCAGCCCCAGCATTTT.